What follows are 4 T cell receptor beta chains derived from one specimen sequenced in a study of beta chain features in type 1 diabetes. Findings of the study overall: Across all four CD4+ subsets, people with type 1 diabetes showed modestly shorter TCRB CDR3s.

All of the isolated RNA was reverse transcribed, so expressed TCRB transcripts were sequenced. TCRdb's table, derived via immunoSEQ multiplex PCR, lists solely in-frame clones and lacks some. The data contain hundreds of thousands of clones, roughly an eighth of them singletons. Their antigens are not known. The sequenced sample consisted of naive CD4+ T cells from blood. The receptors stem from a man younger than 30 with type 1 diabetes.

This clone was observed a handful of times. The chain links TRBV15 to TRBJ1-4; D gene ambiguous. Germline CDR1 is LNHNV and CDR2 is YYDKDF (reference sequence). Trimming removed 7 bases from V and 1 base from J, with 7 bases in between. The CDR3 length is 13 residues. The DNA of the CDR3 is TGTGCCACCATGAAGGGAACTAATGAAAAACTGTTTTTT. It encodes CATMKGTNEKLFF.

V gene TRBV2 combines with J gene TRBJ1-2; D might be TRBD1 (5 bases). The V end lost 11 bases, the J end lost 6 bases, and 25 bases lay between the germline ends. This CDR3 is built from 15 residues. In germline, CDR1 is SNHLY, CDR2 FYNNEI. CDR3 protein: CAGRTQGIGTNGYTF. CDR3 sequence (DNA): TGTGCCGGGAGAACCCAGGGTATAGGGACTAATGGCTACACCTTC.

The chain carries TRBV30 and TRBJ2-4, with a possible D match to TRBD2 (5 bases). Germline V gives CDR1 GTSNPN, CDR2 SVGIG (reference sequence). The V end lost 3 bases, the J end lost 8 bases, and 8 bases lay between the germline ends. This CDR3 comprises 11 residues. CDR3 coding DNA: TGTGCCTGGAGCGGGGTTGACATTCAGTACTTC. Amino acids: CAWSGVDIQYF.

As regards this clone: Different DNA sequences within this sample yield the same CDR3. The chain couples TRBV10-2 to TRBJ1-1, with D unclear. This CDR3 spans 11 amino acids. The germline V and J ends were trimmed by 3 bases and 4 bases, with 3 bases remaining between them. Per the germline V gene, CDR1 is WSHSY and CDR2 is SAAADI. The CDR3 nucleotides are TGCGCCAGCAGTGACCGCACTGAAGCTTTCTTT. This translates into CASSDRTEAFF.